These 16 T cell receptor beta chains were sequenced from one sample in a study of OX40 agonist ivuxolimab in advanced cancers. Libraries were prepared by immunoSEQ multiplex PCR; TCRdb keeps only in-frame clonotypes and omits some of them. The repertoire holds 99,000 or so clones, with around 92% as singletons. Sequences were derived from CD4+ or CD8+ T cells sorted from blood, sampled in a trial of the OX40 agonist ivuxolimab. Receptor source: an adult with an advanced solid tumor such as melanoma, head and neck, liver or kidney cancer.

The CDR3 sequence: CASSLGHNSGNTIYF. The DNA of the CDR3 is TGCGCCAGCAGCTTGGGACACAACTCTGGAAACACCATATATTTT. The chain has TRBV5-1 and TRBJ1-3; the D is unclear. V gave up 0 bases and J gave up 0 bases, with 7 bases separating them. The CDR3 length is 15 residues. The germline V gene has CDR1 SGHRS and CDR2 YFSETQ.

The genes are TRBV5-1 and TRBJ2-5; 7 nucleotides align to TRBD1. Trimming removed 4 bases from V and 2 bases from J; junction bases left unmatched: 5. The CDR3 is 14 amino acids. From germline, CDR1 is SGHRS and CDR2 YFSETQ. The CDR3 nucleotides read TGCGCCAGCAGCCACGGGACAGCTCAAGAGACCCAGTACTTC. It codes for CASSHGTAQETQYF.

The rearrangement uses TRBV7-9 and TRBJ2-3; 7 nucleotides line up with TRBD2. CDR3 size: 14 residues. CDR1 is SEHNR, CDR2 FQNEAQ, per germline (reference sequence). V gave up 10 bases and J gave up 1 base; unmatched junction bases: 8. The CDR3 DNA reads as TGTGCCATAACCTCCGCGGGGGGCACAGATACGCAGTATTTT. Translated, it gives CAITSAGGTDTQYF.

The CDR3 region has the DNA TGTGCCAGCAGCCCCCGAGGTGCCAGGGGGACTGAAGCTTTCTTT. Translating gives CASSPRGARGTEAFF. The chain is built from TRBV7-2 and TRBJ1-1, with TRBD1 matching 7 bases. Germline V gene sequence: CDR1 SGHTA, CDR2 FQGNSA. J was trimmed by 5 bases and V by 5 bases; bases with no gene match: 11. The CDR3 spans 15 residues.

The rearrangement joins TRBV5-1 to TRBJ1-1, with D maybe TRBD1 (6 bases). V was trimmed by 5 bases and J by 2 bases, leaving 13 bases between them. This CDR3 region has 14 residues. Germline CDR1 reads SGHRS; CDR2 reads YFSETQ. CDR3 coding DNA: TGCGCCAGCAGTCTGCTCAGGGGCAACACTGAAGCTTTCTTT. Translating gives CASSLLRGNTEAFF.

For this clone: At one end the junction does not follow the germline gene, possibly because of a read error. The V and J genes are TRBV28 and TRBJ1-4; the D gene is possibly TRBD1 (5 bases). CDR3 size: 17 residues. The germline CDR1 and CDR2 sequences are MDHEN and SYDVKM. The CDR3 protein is CASCLPGAFVSNEKLFF. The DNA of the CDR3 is TGTGCCAGCTGTTTGCCCGGGGCTTTTGTATCTAATGAAAAACTGTTTTTT.

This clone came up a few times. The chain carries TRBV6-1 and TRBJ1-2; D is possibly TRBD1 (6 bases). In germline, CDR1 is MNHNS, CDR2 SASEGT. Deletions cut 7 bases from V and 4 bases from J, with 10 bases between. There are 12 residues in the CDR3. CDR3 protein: CASTQGTYGYTF. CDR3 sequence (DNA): TGTGCCAGCACCCAGGGGACCTATGGCTACACCTTC.

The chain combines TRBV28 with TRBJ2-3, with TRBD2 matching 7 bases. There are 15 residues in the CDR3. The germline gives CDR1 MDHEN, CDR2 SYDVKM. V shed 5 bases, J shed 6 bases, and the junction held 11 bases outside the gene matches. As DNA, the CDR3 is TGTGCCAGCAGTAAAGGCGCGGGAGTGAGTGATACGCAGTATTTT. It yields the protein CASSKGAGVSDTQYF.

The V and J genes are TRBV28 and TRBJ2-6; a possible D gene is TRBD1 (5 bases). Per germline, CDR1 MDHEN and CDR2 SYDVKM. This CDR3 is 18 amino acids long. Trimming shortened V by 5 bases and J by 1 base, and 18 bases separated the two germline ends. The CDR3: CASSALRTTFSGANVLTF. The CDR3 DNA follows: TGTGCCAGCAGTGCTCTAAGGACAACTTTTTCTGGGGCCAACGTCCTGACTTTC. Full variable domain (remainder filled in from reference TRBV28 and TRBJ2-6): DVKVTQSSRYLVKRTGEKVFLECVQDMDHENMFWYRQDPGLGLRLIYFSYDVKMKEKGDIPEGYSVSREKKERFSLILESASTNQTSMYLCASSALRTTFSGANVLTFGAGSRLTVL.

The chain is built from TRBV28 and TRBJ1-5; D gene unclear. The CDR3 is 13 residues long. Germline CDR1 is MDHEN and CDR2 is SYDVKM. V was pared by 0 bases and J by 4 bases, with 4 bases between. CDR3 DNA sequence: TGTGCCAGCAGTTTATGGTCGAATCAGCCCCAGCATTTT. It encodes CASSLWSNQPQHF.

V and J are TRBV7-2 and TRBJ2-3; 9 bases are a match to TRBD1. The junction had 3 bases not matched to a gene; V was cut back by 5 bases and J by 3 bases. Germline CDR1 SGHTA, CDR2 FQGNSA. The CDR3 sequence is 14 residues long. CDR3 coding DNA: TGTGCCAGCAGCCCGGGACAGGGAACAGATACGCAGTATTTT. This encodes CASSPGQGTDTQYF.

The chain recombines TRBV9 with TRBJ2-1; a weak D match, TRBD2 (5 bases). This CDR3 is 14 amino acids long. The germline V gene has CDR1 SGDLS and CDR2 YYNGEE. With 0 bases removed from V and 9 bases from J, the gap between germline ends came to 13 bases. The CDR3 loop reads CASSVATWESEQFF. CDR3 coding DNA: TGTGCCAGCAGCGTAGCTACGTGGGAGAGTGAGCAGTTCTTC. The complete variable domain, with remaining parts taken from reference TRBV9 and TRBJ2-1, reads DSGVTQTPKHLITATGQRVTLRCSPRSGDLSVYWYQQSLDQGLQFLIQYYNGEERAKGNILERFSAQQFPDLHSELNLSSLELGDSALYFCASSVATWESEQFFGPGTRLTVL.

CDR3 bases: TGTGCCAGCAGTCTGGGACTCGGGGACAGGGGAACCTACGAGCAGTACTTC. The encoded protein is CASSLGLGDRGTYEQYF. The gene calls are TRBV27 and TRBJ2-7, with 10 bases aligning to TRBD1. Germline assignment: CDR1 MNHEY and CDR2 SMNVEV (reference sequence). J was trimmed by 2 bases and V by 5 bases; bases with no gene match: 12. CDR3 length equals 17 residues.

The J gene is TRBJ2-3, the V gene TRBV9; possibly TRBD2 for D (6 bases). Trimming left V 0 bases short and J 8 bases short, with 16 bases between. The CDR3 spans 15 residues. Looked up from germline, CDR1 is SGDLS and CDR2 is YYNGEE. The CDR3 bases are TGTGCCAGCAGCGTAGGGGCGGGGCCACCCGTTACGCAGTATTTT. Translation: CASSVGAGPPVTQYF.

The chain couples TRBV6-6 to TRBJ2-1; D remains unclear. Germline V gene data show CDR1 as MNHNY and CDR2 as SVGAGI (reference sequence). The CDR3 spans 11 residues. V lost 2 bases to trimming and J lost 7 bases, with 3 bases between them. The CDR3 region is CASSYGNEQFF. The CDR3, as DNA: TGTGCCAGCAGTTACGGGAATGAGCAGTTCTTC.

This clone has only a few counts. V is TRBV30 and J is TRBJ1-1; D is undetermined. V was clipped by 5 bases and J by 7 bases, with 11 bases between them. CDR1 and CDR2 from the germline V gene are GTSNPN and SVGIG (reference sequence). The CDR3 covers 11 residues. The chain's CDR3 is CAWFLNYEAFF. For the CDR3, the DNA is TGTGCCTGGTTCCTCAACTATGAAGCTTTCTTT. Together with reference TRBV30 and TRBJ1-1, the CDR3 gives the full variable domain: SQTIHQWPATLVQPVGSPLSLECTVEGTSNPNLYWYRQAAGRGLQLLFYSVGIGQISSEVPQNLSASRPQDRQFILSSKKLLLSDSGFYLCAWFLNYEAFFGQGTRLTVV.